These T cell receptor beta chains were read from a single sample in a study of T cell responses to AZD1222 COVID-19 vaccine. Sequenced by immunoSEQ multiplex PCR; TCRdb stores in-frame clones only, minus some. The sample lists 90,000 to 120,000 clones; over 85% were seen once. Sequenced material: peripheral blood, taken on day 0 of AZD1222 vaccination. Source of these receptors: an adult in good health. The CDR3 runs from the conserved cysteine through the conserved F or W.

j_call: TRBJ2-5; v_call: TRBV27; cdr3_aa: CASSLTPGSTQYF
j_call: TRBJ1-1; v_call: TRBV6-5; cdr3_aa: CASIPGTGENTEAFF
j_call: TRBJ1-5; v_call: TRBV7-2; cdr3_aa: CASSLVGGTSQPQHF
j_call: TRBJ1-5; v_call: TRBV28; cdr3_aa: CASSLYNQPQHF
j_call: TRBJ1-3; v_call: TRBV3-1/TRBV3-2; cdr3_aa: CASSLRDGNTIYF
j_call: TRBJ1-1; v_call: TRBV27; cdr3_aa: CASSLSGQEMNTEAFF
j_call: TRBJ2-2; v_call: TRBV3-1/TRBV3-2; cdr3_aa: CASSPKKSGVNTGELFF
j_call: TRBJ1-3; v_call: TRBV7-9; cdr3_aa: CASEGVTGNTIYF
j_call: TRBJ2-1; v_call: TRBV15; cdr3_aa: CATSRPGTGKNEQFF
j_call: TRBJ2-3; v_call: TRBV28; cdr3_aa: CASIRGTRPPDTQYF
j_call: TRBJ1-1; v_call: TRBV2; cdr3_aa: CASETGDGKTEAFF
j_call: TRBJ1-2; v_call: TRBV6-1; cdr3_aa: CASSERGSRGGYTF
j_call: TRBJ2-5; v_call: TRBV28; cdr3_aa: CARRRGGGETQYF
j_call: TRBJ1-3; v_call: TRBV6-5; cdr3_aa: CASSLGEGHTIYF
j_call: TRBJ1-5; v_call: TRBV28; cdr3_aa: CASSFGAGGPRSNQPQHF
j_call: TRBJ1-2; v_call: TRBV10-3; cdr3_aa: CAISWDSGYTF
j_call: TRBJ1-1; v_call: TRBV2; cdr3_aa: CASRLGSEAFF
j_call: TRBJ2-1; v_call: TRBV6-1; cdr3_aa: CASSEGPGPPRDEQFF
j_call: TRBJ1-3; v_call: TRBV5-1; cdr3_aa: CASSFTDSYSGNTIYF
j_call: TRBJ1-6; v_call: TRBV5-8; cdr3_aa: CASQSGEFYNSPLHF
j_call: TRBJ2-3; v_call: TRBV6-5; cdr3_aa: CASSYQTPTASDTQYF
j_call: TRBJ2-7; v_call: TRBV11-2; cdr3_aa: CASSLIETSSYEQYF
j_call: TRBJ2-7; v_call: TRBV9; cdr3_aa: CASSVSPGADYEQYF
j_call: TRBJ1-5; v_call: TRBV6-5; cdr3_aa: CASSYSQGNSNQPQHF
j_call: TRBJ1-2; v_call: TRBV19; cdr3_aa: CASSRQGYGYTF
j_call: TRBJ1-5; v_call: TRBV19; cdr3_aa: CASRTTGGGNQPQHF
j_call: TRBJ2-5; v_call: TRBV4-3; cdr3_aa: CASSHQPGQGYETQYF
j_call: TRBJ1-1; v_call: TRBV5-1; cdr3_aa: CASSDQRQQGEAFF
j_call: TRBJ1-5; v_call: TRBV15; cdr3_aa: CATSRNRASNQPQHF
j_call: TRBJ1-6; v_call: TRBV19; cdr3_aa: CASSILDRYNSPLHF
j_call: TRBJ2-4; v_call: TRBV30; cdr3_aa: CAWSESLRGVRYF
j_call: TRBJ1-6; v_call: TRBV3-1/TRBV3-2; cdr3_aa: CASSQDSRGGSGQSNSPLHF
j_call: TRBJ2-7; v_call: TRBV14; cdr3_aa: CASSQTDEQYF
j_call: TRBJ2-7; v_call: TRBV9; cdr3_aa: CASSVGSDNYEQYF
j_call: TRBJ1-1; v_call: TRBV5-4; cdr3_aa: CASSLAHNTGGTEAFF
j_call: TRBJ1-1; v_call: TRBV4-3; cdr3_aa: CASSQDLGTGAWNTEAFF
j_call: TRBJ1-5; v_call: TRBV28; cdr3_aa: CASSFRQGGNQPQHF
j_call: TRBJ2-3; v_call: TRBV5-1; cdr3_aa: CASSRTGVMTDTQYF
j_call: TRBJ1-1; v_call: TRBV6-1; cdr3_aa: CASSEPETEAFF
j_call: TRBJ1-6; v_call: TRBV4-3; cdr3_aa: CASSQVQNSPLHF
j_call: TRBJ2-6; v_call: TRBV4-2; cdr3_aa: CASSQDSSGANVLTF
j_call: TRBJ1-2; v_call: TRBV28; cdr3_aa: CASTKTWDGYTF
j_call: TRBJ1-4; v_call: TRBV12-3/TRBV12-4; cdr3_aa: CASSFEDKKLFF